The 20 T cell receptor beta chains presented below share a single source sample, sequenced in a study of blood T cell repertoires in COVID-19 (TCRdb year 2020). Receptor amplification or capture employed the immunoSEQ multiplex PCR assay. The source is immuneACCESS, and TCRdb retained only in-frame sequences with V and J called. Part of the clones is not carried over; for the studies checked, unresolved V genes explain less than half of this, and the remainder is unexplained. In all, the sample holds under 30,000 clones, and around nine tenths of those were seen once. The ten largest clones represent 15% to 20% of the sample. The specimen was peripheral blood. The receptors come from a human donor with acute or convalescent COVID-19. The donor label of this sample is uncertain.

This clone was seen just once. CDR3 sequence: CASSLVRQGGNTEAFF. CDR3 nucleotide sequence: TGTGCCAGCAGCTTAGTCCGACAGGGAGGAAACACTGAAGCTTTCTTT. V is TRBV7-2 and J is TRBJ1-1; 7 bases match TRBD1. Germline lookup yields CDR1 SGHTA and CDR2 FQGNSA. V gave up 1 base and J gave up 2 bases; unmatched junction bases: 7. This CDR3 has 16 amino acids.

The chain joins TRBV3-1 (or the pseudogene TRBV3-2) to TRBJ1-2; D remains unclear. The ends were cut back, 3 bases at V and 8 bases at J, with 16 bases in the middle. Germline values: CDR1 LGHDT, CDR2 YNNKEL (reference sequence). The CDR3 is 14 amino acids. CDR3 nucleotides: TGTGCCAGCAGCCATCAAGGTGGAGGGAAAGGCTACACCTTC. This encodes CASSHQGGGKGYTF.

The gene calls are TRBV19 and TRBJ1-1, with D possibly matching TRBD1 (5 bases). V lost 11 bases, J lost 7 bases, and 20 bases lay in between. Germline CDR1 and CDR2: LNHDA and SQIVND (reference sequence). The CDR3 totals 13 residues. CDR3 coding DNA: TGTGCCTCGACGAGGAACTTGGGGGGTGAAGCTTTCTTT. Translating gives CASTRNLGGEAFF.

The CDR3 protein is CASSLAGDARQETQYF. CDR3 nucleotide sequence: TGCGCCAGCAGCTTGGCAGGGGACGCGCGCCAAGAGACCCAGTACTTC. The V and J genes are TRBV5-1 and TRBJ2-5; a weak D match, TRBD1 (6 bases). This CDR3 region has 16 residues. Per germline, CDR1 SGHRS and CDR2 YFSETQ. V was trimmed by 0 bases and J by 1 base, leaving 13 bases between them.

The chain couples TRBV9 to TRBJ2-7; 10 bases fit TRBD2. This CDR3 contains 15 residues. Germline lookup yields CDR1 SGDLS and CDR2 YYNGEE. Unmatched junction bases numbered 4, after V lost 4 bases and J lost 0 bases. The CDR3 DNA reads as TGTGCCAGCAGCTTCTCTAGCGGGAGCTCCTACGAGCAGTACTTC. Translating it yields CASSFSSGSSYEQYF.

The chain has TRBV6-6 and TRBJ1-5; D not resolved. Per the germline V gene, CDR1 is MNHNY and CDR2 is SVGAGI (reference sequence). The CDR3 has 13 amino acids. V lost 6 bases to trimming and J lost 6 bases, with 12 bases between them. CDR3 sequence reads: CASRDTGGQPQHF. Here the CDR3 DNA reads TGTGCCAGCAGGGATACCGGCGGTCAGCCCCAGCATTTT.

This sequence joins TRBV9 and TRBJ2-4; 7 nucleotides agree with TRBD2. CDR3 length: 18 amino acids. CDR1 and CDR2 from the germline V gene are SGDLS and YYNGEE. Trimming took 0 bases from V and 0 from J; bases not matched to a gene: 9. The CDR3: CASSVEGGWGRAKNIQYF. In DNA form, the CDR3 reads TGTGCCAGCAGCGTAGAGGGAGGGTGGGGAAGAGCCAAAAACATTCAGTACTTC.

V gene TRBV15 combines with J gene TRBJ1-2; 7 bases agree with TRBD1. The CDR3 loop spans 15 amino acids. With 0 bases clipped from V and 3 bases from J, the junction kept 4 bases outside the gene matches. Germline V gives CDR1 LNHNV, CDR2 YYDKDF (reference sequence). This CDR3 is CATSRDRTGDYGYTF. As DNA, the CDR3 is TGTGCCACCAGCAGAGATCGGACAGGCGACTATGGCTACACCTTC.

This chain links TRBV12-3 or TRBV12-4 with TRBJ1-2; 7 bases align to TRBD1. V lost 6 bases, J lost 5 bases, and 6 bases stayed unmatched. The CDR3 is 13 amino acids. The CDR3 DNA is TGTGCCAGCAGCTCCGGGACAGTTTATGGCTACACCTTC. Translating gives CASSSGTVYGYTF.

The chain has TRBV19 and TRBJ1-2; TRBD1 matches at 11 bases. Germline assignment: CDR1 LNHDA and CDR2 SQIVND (reference sequence). The V gene end was trimmed by 7 bases and the J gene end by 5 bases; junction bases not matched to a gene: 9. This CDR3 has 15 residues. CDR3 sequence (DNA): TGTGCCAGTACCCCCAGGACAGGGGGCCCTTATGGCTACACCTTC. It is translated as CASTPRTGGPYGYTF. The full variable domain, its missing parts supplied by reference TRBV19 and TRBJ1-2, is DGGITQSPKYLFRKEGQNVTLSCEQNLNHDAMYWYRQDPGQGLRLIYYSQIVNDFQKGDIAEGYSVSREKKESFPLTVTSAQKNPTAFYLCASTPRTGGPYGYTFGSGTRLTVV.

The genes are TRBV5-1 and TRBJ2-3; D not certain. The CDR3 contains 13 residues. V was shortened by 6 bases and J by 2 bases, with 10 bases between the two germline ends. Germline-derived CDR1 and CDR2 are SGHRS and YFSETQ. CDR3 DNA sequence: TGCGCCAGCAACCAGCGAGTCACAGATACGCAGTATTTT. Translating gives CASNQRVTDTQYF.

This clone has just one count. V and J are TRBV5-4 and TRBJ2-6, with 10 bases identical to TRBD1. V was pared by 3 bases and J by 0 bases, with 9 bases of the junction left unmatched. Germline V gene lookup returns CDR1 SGHNT and CDR2 YYREEE (reference sequence). The CDR3 is 19 amino acids. This chain's CDR3 is CASSSPRDRGYSGANVLTF. For the CDR3, the DNA is TGTGCCAGCAGCTCGCCTCGGGACAGGGGTTACTCTGGGGCCAACGTCCTGACTTTC.

The V gene is TRBV5-1, the J gene TRBJ2-3; perhaps TRBD1 as D (5 bases). The CDR3 loop spans 15 amino acids. The germline V gene has CDR1 SGHRS and CDR2 YFSETQ. V gave up 0 bases and J gave up 4 bases, with 12 bases separating them. The chain's CDR3 is CASSLVAGWADTQYF. The CDR3 nucleotides read TGCGCCAGCAGCTTGGTGGCAGGGTGGGCAGATACGCAGTATTTT.

The V gene is TRBV7-2, the J gene TRBJ2-7; 7 positions agree with TRBD1. CDR3 length: 13 amino acids. The V and J ends lost 3 bases and 3 bases, in that order; junction bases with no gene match: 2. CDR1 and CDR2 from the germline V gene are SGHTA and FQGNSA. This CDR3 reads CASSFGQDYEQYF. CDR3 sequence (DNA): TGTGCCAGCAGCTTCGGACAGGACTACGAGCAGTACTTC.

The J gene is TRBJ2-1, the V gene TRBV5-8; 8 bases match TRBD2. The CDR3 totals 15 residues. Germline assignment: CDR1 SGHTS and CDR2 YDEGEE. Losses at the gene ends were 4 bases for V and 4 bases for J; bases not matched to a gene: 7. The DNA of the CDR3 is TGTGCCAGCAGCCTAACCGGGACTAGTTACAATGAGCAGTTCTTC. Encoded protein: CASSLTGTSYNEQFF.

The rearrangement uses TRBV15 and TRBJ2-1, with 10 bases matching TRBD2. The CDR3 contains 16 residues. Unmatched junction bases numbered 3, after V lost 0 bases and J lost 4 bases. CDR1 LNHNV and CDR2 YYDKDF come from the germline V gene (reference sequence). CDR3 nucleotides: TGTGCCACCAGCAGAGAAGCTAGCGGGGGATACAATGAGCAGTTCTTC. It codes for CATSREASGGYNEQFF.

V is TRBV6-2 or TRBV6-3 and J is TRBJ2-5; TRBD2 agrees at 11 bases. This CDR3 comprises 18 residues. V was pared by 5 bases and J by 1 base, with 12 bases of the junction left unmatched. From germline, CDR1 is MNHEY and CDR2 SVGEGT. In nucleotides, the CDR3 is TGTGCCAGCAGTCACAGGGGGACTAGCGGTACGCCCCAAGAGACCCAGTACTTC. It codes for CASSHRGTSGTPQETQYF.

The sample holds one count of this clone. This sequence joins TRBV6-2 or TRBV6-3 and TRBJ2-3; 8 bases are a match to TRBD1. Germline lookup yields CDR1 MNHEY and CDR2 SVGEGT. This CDR3 is 16 amino acids long. Trimming at V came to 5 bases and at J to 6 bases, leaving 13 bases not matched to a gene. DNA of the CDR3: TGTGCCAGCAGTGGACCTCGGACAGGGACCGGGGATACGCAGTATTTT. Its translation: CASSGPRTGTGDTQYF.

This clone was found once. V usage is TRBV3-1 (or the pseudogene TRBV3-2) and J usage is TRBJ2-1; 7 bases match TRBD1. Per germline, CDR1 LGHDT and CDR2 YNNKEL (reference sequence). The CDR3 consists of 12 residues. Losses at the gene ends were 1 base for V and 13 bases for J; bases not matched to a gene: 4. The CDR3 loop is CASSQGDRDQFF. The CDR3 DNA reads TGTGCCAGCAGCCAAGGGGACAGAGACCAGTTCTTC.

The chain uses TRBV9 and TRBJ2-1; 13 positions match TRBD2. The junction had 6 bases not matched to a gene; V was cut back by 0 bases and J by 6 bases. This CDR3 is built from 17 residues. Germline V gene sequence: CDR1 SGDLS, CDR2 YYNGEE. CDR3 in DNA: TGTGCCAGCAGCGTAGGGACTAGCGGGAGAATTGGCAATGAGCAGTTCTTC. Encoded protein: CASSVGTSGRIGNEQFF. The variable domain in full, with the rest retrieved from reference TRBV9 and TRBJ2-1, is DSGVTQTPKHLITATGQRVTLRCSPRSGDLSVYWYQQSLDQGLQFLIQYYNGEERAKGNILERFSAQQFPDLHSELNLSSLELGDSALYFCASSVGTSGRIGNEQFFGPGTRLTVL.